This T cell receptor beta chain was identified in a study of shared clonotypes between healthy human individuals. Study-wide points: Sampling was confined to blood; repertoires within tissues likely differ. Four donors shared approximately 5% of their naive CD4 clonotypes.

Method: immunoSEQ multiplex PCR; TCRdb's copy keeps in-frame clones and lacks some. The sample contains more than 2 million clones, around 93% of which appear only once. Naive CD8 cells lacked CD45RO and underwent positive selection for CCR7, leaving out terminally differentiated effector memory CD45RA+ cells. The CDR3 is 14 amino acids. Germline CDR1 is SGHAT and CDR2 is FQNNGV. V was pared by 5 bases and J by 10 bases, with 20 bases between. With respect to this clone: What it recognizes is unknown.

This chain connects TRBV11-2 to TRBJ1-1; D not resolved. What was sequenced was naive CD8+ T cells from PBMCs. This receptor was obtained from a man aged 18 to 30 in good health. Some clones in this sample may be carry-over from other donors' samples. The CDR3 sequence is CASSPTTTGPLAFF. In DNA form, the CDR3 reads TGTGCCAGCAGCCCAACGACGACCGGGCCCCTAGCTTTCTTT.